A selection of T cell receptor beta chains follows, all from one sample in a study of blood T cells in healthy people across ages. TCRdb re-derived calls from the 5' RACE reads in MiXCR, one entry per CDR3 protein. The sample has roughly 1.6 million distinct CDR3 sequences, roughly a third seen once; the top ten hold about 11%. Source material: blood. The receptors stem from a woman in her 30s in good health. Both conserved end residues are part of each CDR3. The D gene is left open where the match is weak. A row's size may be missing; if present it is once, few, many or a size class.

D gene: TRBD2
V gene: TRBV20-1
J gene: TRBJ2-3
clone size: -
CDR3 protein: CSAISGIPPVSLTGTQYF
CDR3 DNA: TGCAGTGCTATTAGCGGGATCCCGCCGGTGTCCTTGACAGGTACGCAGTATTTT

D gene: -
V gene: TRBV12-3/TRBV12-4
J gene: TRBJ2-7
clone size: few
CDR3 protein: CASTQTGLFYEQYF
CDR3 DNA: TGTGCCAGCACCCAGACGGGACTTTTCTACGAGCAGTACTTC

D gene: TRBD2
V gene: TRBV20-1
J gene: TRBJ2-3
clone size: -
CDR3 protein: CSAGRAGGLPDTQYF
CDR3 DNA: TGCAGTGCTGGGAGAGCGGGGGGGTTGCCAGATACGCAGTATTTT

D gene: -
V gene: TRBV9
J gene: TRBJ1-1
clone size: -
CDR3 protein: CASSVAPLHIPNTEAFF
CDR3 DNA: TGTGCCAGCAGCGTAGCCCCTCTACACATACCGAACACTGAAGCTTTCTTT

D gene: -
V gene: TRBV30
J gene: TRBJ2-3
clone size: -
CDR3 protein: CAWSVPNTQYF
CDR3 DNA: TGTGCCTGGAGTGTTCCCAATACGCAGTATTTT

D gene: -
V gene: TRBV5-1
J gene: TRBJ2-1
clone size: -
CDR3 protein: CASGTRGARSYNEQFF
CDR3 DNA: TGCGCCAGCGGTACTCGCGGGGCACGCTCCTACAATGAGCAGTTCTTC

D gene: -
V gene: TRBV4-1
J gene: TRBJ2-1
clone size: few
CDR3 protein: CASSSLGPLNEQFF
CDR3 DNA: TGCGCCAGCAGCTCTTTGGGCCCCCTAAATGAGCAGTTCTTC

D gene: TRBD2
V gene: TRBV14
J gene: TRBJ2-5
clone size: -
CDR3 protein: CASSQGRTSGGPETQYF
CDR3 DNA: TGTGCCAGCAGCCAAGGGAGGACTAGCGGGGGTCCGGAGACCCAGTACTTC

D gene: -
V gene: TRBV7-9
J gene: TRBJ2-7
clone size: -
CDR3 protein: CASSSPMGGSGEQYF
CDR3 DNA: TGTGCCAGCAGCTCTCCGATGGGGGGTTCTGGCGAGCAGTACTTC

D gene: TRBD2
V gene: TRBV20-1
J gene: TRBJ2-1
clone size: -
CDR3 protein: CSATLAAHEQFF
CDR3 DNA: TGCAGTGCCACACTAGCGGCCCATGAGCAGTTCTTC

D gene: -
V gene: TRBV2
J gene: TRBJ1-5
clone size: few
CDR3 protein: CASSEEGNQPQHF
CDR3 DNA: TGTGCCAGCAGTGAGGAGGGAAATCAGCCCCAGCATTTT

D gene: -
V gene: TRBV21-1
J gene: TRBJ2-1
clone size: few
CDR3 protein: CASSKGGQFF
CDR3 DNA: TGTGCCAGCAGCAAAGGGGGACAGTTCTTC

D gene: -
V gene: TRBV29-1
J gene: TRBJ1-2
clone size: few
CDR3 protein: CSVDTLKSAVANYGYTF
CDR3 DNA: TGCAGCGTTGACACCCTCAAGTCCGCAGTAGCTAACTATGGCTACACCTTC

D gene: -
V gene: TRBV6-6
J gene: TRBJ2-1
clone size: few
CDR3 protein: CASHYQLGGPTYNEQFF
CDR3 DNA: TGTGCCAGTCACTACCAGCTCGGGGGGCCCACCTACAATGAGCAGTTCTTC

D gene: -
V gene: TRBV3-1
J gene: TRBJ2-3
clone size: -
CDR3 protein: CASSQDDRVPDTQYF
CDR3 DNA: TGTGCCAGCAGCCAAGATGATAGGGTACCAGATACGCAGTATTTT

D gene: -
V gene: TRBV27
J gene: TRBJ2-7
clone size: few
CDR3 protein: CASSKRTSINEQYF
CDR3 DNA: TGTGCCAGCTCAAAGCGGACCTCGATTAACGAGCAGTACTTC

D gene: -
V gene: TRBV7-8
J gene: TRBJ2-5
clone size: -
CDR3 protein: CASSHLGTQYF
CDR3 DNA: TGTGCCAGCAGCCACCTAGGGACCCAGTACTTC

D gene: -
V gene: TRBV12-3/TRBV12-4
J gene: TRBJ2-7
clone size: few
CDR3 protein: CASGFRTGSGEQYF
CDR3 DNA: TGTGCCAGCGGATTCCGCACAGGGTCGGGCGAGCAGTACTTC

D gene: -
V gene: TRBV20-1
J gene: TRBJ2-3
clone size: -
CDR3 protein: CSVPYQSTDTQYF
CDR3 DNA: TGCAGTGTTCCGTACCAGAGCACAGATACGCAGTATTTT

D gene: TRBD1
V gene: TRBV7-9
J gene: TRBJ1-2
clone size: few
CDR3 protein: CASSRRQGISYGYTF
CDR3 DNA: TGTGCCAGCAGCAGGAGACAGGGGATTTCCTATGGCTACACCTTC

D gene: -
V gene: TRBV10-3
J gene: TRBJ1-6
clone size: -
CDR3 protein: CAITPGEGTSLLHF
CDR3 DNA: TGTGCCATCACCCCCGGGGAGGGAACTTCACTCCTCCACTTT

D gene: -
V gene: TRBV6-2/TRBV6-3
J gene: TRBJ2-2
clone size: -
CDR3 protein: CASSPIGLPNTGELFF
CDR3 DNA: TGTGCCAGCAGTCCGATTGGACTACCAAACACCGGGGAGCTGTTTTTT

D gene: TRBD2
V gene: TRBV9
J gene: TRBJ2-3
clone size: few
CDR3 protein: CASSVVGAGVDTQYF
CDR3 DNA: TGTGCCAGCAGCGTAGTTGGAGCGGGGGTAGATACGCAGTATTTT

D gene: TRBD1
V gene: TRBV20-1
J gene: TRBJ2-5
clone size: -
CDR3 protein: CSARKTGGETQYF
CDR3 DNA: TGCAGTGCTCGTAAAACAGGGGGCGAGACCCAGTACTTC

D gene: -
V gene: TRBV13
J gene: TRBJ2-7
clone size: few
CDR3 protein: CASSFLGSSGEQYF
CDR3 DNA: TGTGCCAGCAGCTTTCTTGGTAGCTCCGGCGAGCAGTACTTC

D gene: -
V gene: TRBV5-6
J gene: TRBJ2-7
clone size: -
CDR3 protein: CASSLGVVRDEQYF
CDR3 DNA: TGTGCCAGCAGCTTGGGAGTCGTCAGGGACGAGCAGTACTTC

D gene: TRBD1
V gene: TRBV29-1
J gene: TRBJ2-1
clone size: -
CDR3 protein: CSVAGTGAYNEQFF
CDR3 DNA: TGCAGCGTTGCCGGGACAGGGGCCTACAATGAGCAGTTCTTC

D gene: -
V gene: TRBV20-1
J gene: TRBJ1-2
clone size: -
CDR3 protein: CSARDNRGYTF
CDR3 DNA: TGCAGTGCTAGAGATAATCGAGGCTACACCTTC

D gene: -
V gene: TRBV10-3
J gene: TRBJ2-1
clone size: -
CDR3 protein: CAISESTDWGEQFF
CDR3 DNA: TGTGCCATCAGTGAGTCGACAGACTGGGGCGAGCAGTTCTTC

D gene: -
V gene: TRBV7-2
J gene: TRBJ2-7
clone size: few
CDR3 protein: CASSLPPGAREQYF
CDR3 DNA: TGTGCCAGCAGCCTCCCCCCAGGGGCTCGCGAGCAGTACTTC

D gene: -
V gene: TRBV3-1
J gene: TRBJ2-3
clone size: -
CDR3 protein: CASSQSQTGRTDTQYF
CDR3 DNA: TGTGCCAGCAGCCAATCACAGACAGGCCGCACAGATACGCAGTATTTT

D gene: -
V gene: TRBV5-1
J gene: TRBJ2-5
clone size: -
CDR3 protein: CASSLTSRAETQYF
CDR3 DNA: TGCGCCAGCAGCTTAACATCCAGGGCCGAGACCCAGTACTTC

D gene: TRBD2
V gene: TRBV11-3
J gene: TRBJ2-1
clone size: -
CDR3 protein: CASSLGYLAGGHPTAYNEQFF
CDR3 DNA: TGTGCCAGCAGCTTAGGTTATCTAGCGGGGGGCCACCCCACGGCCTACAATGAGCAGTTCTTC

D gene: TRBD2
V gene: TRBV7-2
J gene: TRBJ2-3
clone size: many
CDR3 protein: CASSAGLAGGADTQYF
CDR3 DNA: TGTGCCAGCAGCGCGGGACTAGCGGGGGGGGCAGATACGCAGTATTTT

D gene: TRBD2
V gene: TRBV11-2
J gene: TRBJ2-3
clone size: few
CDR3 protein: CASSPSGSSGDTQYF
CDR3 DNA: TGTGCCAGCAGCCCCAGCGGGAGTAGTGGAGATACGCAGTATTTT

D gene: -
V gene: TRBV7-9
J gene: TRBJ2-2
clone size: -
CDR3 protein: CASSEPSVRAGELFF
CDR3 DNA: TGTGCCAGCAGCGAACCTAGCGTACGGGCCGGGGAGCTGTTTTTT

D gene: -
V gene: TRBV5-1
J gene: TRBJ2-7
clone size: -
CDR3 protein: CASSLVVGGPSYEQYF
CDR3 DNA: TGCGCCAGCAGCTTGGTGGTAGGGGGGCCCTCCTACGAGCAGTACTTC

D gene: TRBD1
V gene: TRBV5-1
J gene: TRBJ1-2
clone size: -
CDR3 protein: CASSPSHGDRADGYTF
CDR3 DNA: TGCGCCAGCAGCCCGTCTCACGGGGACAGGGCGGATGGCTACACCTTC

D gene: TRBD2
V gene: TRBV12-3/TRBV12-4
J gene: TRBJ2-5
clone size: many
CDR3 protein: CASRPGLAGGRETQYF
CDR3 DNA: TGTGCCAGCAGGCCCGGACTAGCGGGGGGGCGAGAGACCCAGTACTTC

D gene: -
V gene: TRBV20-1
J gene: TRBJ2-2
clone size: -
CDR3 protein: CSARGDPNTGELFF
CDR3 DNA: TGCAGTGCTAGGGGGGACCCGAACACCGGGGAGCTGTTTTTT

D gene: -
V gene: TRBV6-5
J gene: TRBJ2-7
clone size: -
CDR3 protein: CASPDSGVVGQYF
CDR3 DNA: TGTGCCAGCCCGGACTCAGGGGTTGTGGGGCAGTACTTC

D gene: TRBD2
V gene: TRBV20-1
J gene: TRBJ2-1
clone size: many
CDR3 protein: CSAREGTSGGHGNEQFF
CDR3 DNA: TGCAGTGCTAGAGAGGGGACTAGCGGGGGCCACGGGAATGAGCAGTTCTTC

D gene: -
V gene: TRBV29-1
J gene: TRBJ1-1
clone size: few
CDR3 protein: CSGRWMNTEAFF
CDR3 DNA: TGCAGCGGCCGGTGGATGAACACTGAAGCTTTCTTT

D gene: -
V gene: TRBV10-3
J gene: TRBJ1-6
clone size: -
CDR3 protein: CAVRRSMGNSPLHF
CDR3 DNA: TGTGCCGTCAGACGGTCGATGGGTAATTCACCCCTCCACTTT

D gene: TRBD1
V gene: TRBV28
J gene: TRBJ2-5
clone size: -
CDR3 protein: CASKFVVGQQETQYF
CDR3 DNA: TGTGCCAGCAAGTTTGTGGTGGGACAGCAAGAGACCCAGTACTTC

D gene: -
V gene: TRBV7-9
J gene: TRBJ2-5
clone size: few
CDR3 protein: CASSPSVRSAETQYF
CDR3 DNA: TGTGCCAGCAGCCCTAGCGTGAGGAGCGCGGAGACCCAGTACTTC